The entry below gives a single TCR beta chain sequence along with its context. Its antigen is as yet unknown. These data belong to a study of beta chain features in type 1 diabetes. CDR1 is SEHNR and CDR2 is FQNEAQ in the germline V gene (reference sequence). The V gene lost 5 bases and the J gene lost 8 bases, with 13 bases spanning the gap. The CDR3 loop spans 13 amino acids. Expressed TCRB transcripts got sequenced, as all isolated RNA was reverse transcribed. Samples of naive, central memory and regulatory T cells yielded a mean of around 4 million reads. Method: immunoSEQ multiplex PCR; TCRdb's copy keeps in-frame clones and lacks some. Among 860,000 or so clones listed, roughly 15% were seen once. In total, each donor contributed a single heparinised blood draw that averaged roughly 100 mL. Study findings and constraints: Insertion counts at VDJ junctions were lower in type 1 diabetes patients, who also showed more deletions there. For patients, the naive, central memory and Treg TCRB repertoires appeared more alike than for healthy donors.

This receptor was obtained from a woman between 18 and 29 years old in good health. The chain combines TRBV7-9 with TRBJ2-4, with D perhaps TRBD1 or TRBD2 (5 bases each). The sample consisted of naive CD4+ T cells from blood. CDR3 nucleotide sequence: TGTGCCAGCAGCCCCCTGGGGCGGGACATTCAGTACTTC. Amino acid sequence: CASSPLGRDIQYF.